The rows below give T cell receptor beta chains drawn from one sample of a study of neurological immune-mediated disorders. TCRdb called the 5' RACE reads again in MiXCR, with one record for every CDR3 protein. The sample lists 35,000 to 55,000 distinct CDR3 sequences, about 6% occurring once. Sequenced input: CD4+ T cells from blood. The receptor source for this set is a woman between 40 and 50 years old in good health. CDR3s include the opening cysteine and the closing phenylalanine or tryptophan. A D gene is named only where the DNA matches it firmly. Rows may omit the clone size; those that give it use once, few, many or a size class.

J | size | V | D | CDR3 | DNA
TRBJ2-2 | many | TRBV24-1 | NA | CATSDLGRGDTGELFF | TGTGCCACCAGTGATCTAGGGAGGGGGGACACCGGGGAGCTGTTTTTT
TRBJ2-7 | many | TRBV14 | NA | CASSQDRYEQYF | TGTGCCAGCAGCCAAGATAGGTACGAGCAGTACTTC
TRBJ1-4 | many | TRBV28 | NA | CASSADEKLFF | TGTGCCAGCAGTGCCGATGAAAAACTGTTTTTT
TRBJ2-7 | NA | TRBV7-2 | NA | CASTVPFSYEQYF | TGTGCCAGCACAGTTCCGTTCTCCTACGAGCAGTACTTC
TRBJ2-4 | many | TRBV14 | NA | CASSQGPFQYF | TGTGCCAGCAGCCAAGGTCCGTTTCAGTACTTC
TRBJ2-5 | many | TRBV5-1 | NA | CASSVGLQETQYF | TGCGCCAGCAGCGTAGGCCTACAAGAGACCCAGTACTTC
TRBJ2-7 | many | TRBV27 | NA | CASSATSYEQYF | TGTGCCAGCAGTGCGACCTCCTACGAGCAGTACTTC
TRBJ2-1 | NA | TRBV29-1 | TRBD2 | CSVEEGGAAGGFSDEQFF | TGCAGCGTTGAAGAGGGGGGGGCGGCGGGAGGATTTAGCGATGAGCAGTTCTTC
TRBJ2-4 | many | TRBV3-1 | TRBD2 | CASSQVGTRANIQYF | TGTGCCAGCAGCCAAGTTGGGACTAGGGCGAACATTCAGTACTTC
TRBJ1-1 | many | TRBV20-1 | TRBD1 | CSAYAGGWKRAFF | TGCAGTGCTTATGCAGGGGGCTGGAAACGAGCTTTCTTT
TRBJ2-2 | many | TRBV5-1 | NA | CASSLVQRNTGELFF | TGCGCCAGCAGCTTGGTTCAGCGGAACACCGGGGAGCTGTTTTTT
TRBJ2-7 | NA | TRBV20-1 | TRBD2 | CSAPTGLAGKYGYEQYF | TGCAGTGCCCCTACTGGACTAGCGGGAAAATATGGTTACGAGCAGTACTTC
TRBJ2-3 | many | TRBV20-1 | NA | CSARIVTDTQYF | TGCAGTGCTCGTATAGTCACAGATACGCAGTATTTT
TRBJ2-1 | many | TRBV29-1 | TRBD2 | CSVDGGAGGLSYNEQFF | TGCAGCGTTGATGGGGGGGCGGGGGGACTCTCCTACAATGAGCAGTTCTTC
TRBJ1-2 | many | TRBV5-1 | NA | CASSPGGTADYGYTF | TGCGCCAGCAGCCCGGGGGGGACCGCTGACTATGGCTACACCTTC
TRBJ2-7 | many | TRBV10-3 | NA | CAISDVLLAYEQYF | TGTGCCATCAGTGACGTCCTCCTGGCCTACGAGCAGTACTTC
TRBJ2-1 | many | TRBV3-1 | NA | CASSQIGRSEQFF | TGTGCCAGCAGCCAAATCGGGCGTAGTGAGCAGTTCTTC
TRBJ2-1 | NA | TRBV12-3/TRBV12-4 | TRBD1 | CASSLRGQNEQFF | TGTGCCAGCAGCCTGAGGGGGCAGAATGAGCAGTTCTTC
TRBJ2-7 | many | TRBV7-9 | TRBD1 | CASSLLSLWTGLTYEQYF | TGTGCCAGCAGCTTACTTTCCTTATGGACAGGGCTTACCTACGAGCAGTACTTC
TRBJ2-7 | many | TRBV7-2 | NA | CASSVGVGAYEQYF | TGTGCCAGCAGCGTAGGGGTAGGTGCCTACGAGCAGTACTTC
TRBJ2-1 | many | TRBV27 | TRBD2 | CASSLRDYKYNEQFF | TGTGCCAGCAGTCTCCGGGACTACAAATACAATGAGCAGTTCTTC
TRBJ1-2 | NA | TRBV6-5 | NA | CASSYRGTTNYGYTF | TGTGCCAGCAGTTACAGGGGCACAACTAACTATGGCTACACCTTC
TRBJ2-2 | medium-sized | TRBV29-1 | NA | CSVDFGVWNTGELFF | TGCAGCGTTGACTTTGGAGTGTGGAACACCGGGGAGCTGTTTTTT
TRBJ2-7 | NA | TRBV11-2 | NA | CASSFGTPYEQYF | TGTGCCAGCAGCTTCGGGACACCCTACGAGCAGTACTTC
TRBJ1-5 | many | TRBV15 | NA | CATTTGSNQPQHF | TGTGCCACCACGACAGGTAGCAATCAGCCCCAGCATTTT
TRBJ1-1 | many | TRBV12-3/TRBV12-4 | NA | CASSLRTGLAFF | TGTGCCAGCAGTTTACGAACGGGACTAGCTTTCTTT
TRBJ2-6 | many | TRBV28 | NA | CASSPTTLFSGANVLTF | TGTGCCAGCAGTCCGACAACCCTCTTCTCTGGGGCCAACGTCCTGACTTTC
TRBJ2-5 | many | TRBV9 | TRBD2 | CASSVDPGVTSGRETQYF | TGTGCCAGCAGCGTAGACCCAGGGGTGACTAGCGGGAGAGAGACCCAGTACTTC
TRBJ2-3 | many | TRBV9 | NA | CATSSASTDTQYF | TGTGCCACATCTAGCGCAAGCACAGATACGCAGTATTTT
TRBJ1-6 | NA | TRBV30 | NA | CAWSGPGPISSPLHF | TGTGCCTGGAGTGGTCCGGGACCGATATCTTCACCCCTCCACTTT
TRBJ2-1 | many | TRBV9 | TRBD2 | CASMQGLGRFDEQFF | TGTGCCAGCATGCAAGGACTAGGACGTTTCGATGAGCAGTTCTTC
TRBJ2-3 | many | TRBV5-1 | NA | CASSLASDSSFTDTQYF | TGCGCCAGCAGCTTGGCCTCGGACTCTTCTTTCACAGATACGCAGTATTTT
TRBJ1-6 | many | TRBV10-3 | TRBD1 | CAISEQGGNSPLHF | TGTGCCATCAGTGAGCAGGGGGGGAATTCACCCCTCCACTTT
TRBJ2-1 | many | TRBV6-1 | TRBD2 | CASRQDRGRSYNEQFF | TGTGCCAGCAGACAGGATCGCGGGAGGAGCTACAATGAGCAGTTCTTC
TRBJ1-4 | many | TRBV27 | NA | CASSLRTGTVNEKLFF | TGTGCCAGCAGTTTAAGAACCGGGACGGTGAATGAAAAACTGTTTTTT
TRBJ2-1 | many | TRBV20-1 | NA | CSAPGPIRVRGEQFF | TGCAGTGCCCCAGGGCCCATTCGGGTTCGGGGTGAGCAGTTCTTC
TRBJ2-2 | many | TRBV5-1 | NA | CASSLDPGTPGELFF | TGCGCCAGCAGCTTGGACCCTGGGACGCCCGGGGAGCTGTTTTTT
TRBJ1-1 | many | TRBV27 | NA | CASSGIRGYETEAFF | TGTGCCAGCAGTGGAATCAGAGGGTATGAAACTGAAGCTTTCTTT
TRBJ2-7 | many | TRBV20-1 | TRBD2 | CSARDPTSGYEQYF | TGCAGTGCTAGAGACCCCACTAGCGGCTACGAGCAGTACTTC
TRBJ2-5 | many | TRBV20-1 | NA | CSAVPSAPETQYF | TGCAGTGCTGTACCTAGCGCCCCAGAGACCCAGTACTTC
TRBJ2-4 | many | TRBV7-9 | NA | CASSLDGVLNIQYF | TGTGCCAGCAGCTTAGACGGGGTTCTAAACATTCAGTACTTC
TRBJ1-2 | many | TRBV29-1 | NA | CSAQWGTGYGYTF | TGCAGCGCTCAATGGGGGACTGGCTATGGCTACACCTTC
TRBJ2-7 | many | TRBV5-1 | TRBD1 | CASSLAPGGSGEQYF | TGCGCCAGCAGCTTGGCCCCAGGGGGCTCAGGCGAGCAGTACTTC
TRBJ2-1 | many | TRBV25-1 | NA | CASSPLSPGRGNEQFF | TGTGCCAGCAGTCCACTCTCCCCTGGACGTGGCAATGAGCAGTTCTTC
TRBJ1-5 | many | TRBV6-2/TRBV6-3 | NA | CASSPTELPPQHF | TGTGCCAGCAGTCCTACGGAGCTCCCGCCCCAGCATTTT
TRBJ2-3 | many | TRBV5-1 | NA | CASSPWWGATDTQYF | TGCGCCAGCAGCCCCTGGTGGGGGGCCACAGATACGCAGTATTTT
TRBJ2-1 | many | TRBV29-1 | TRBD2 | CSVDAASGRYNEQFF | TGCAGCGTTGATGCGGCTAGCGGGAGGTACAATGAGCAGTTCTTC
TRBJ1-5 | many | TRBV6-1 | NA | CASRTGDKESQPQHF | TGTGCCAGCAGAACCGGGGACAAGGAGAGTCAGCCCCAGCATTTT
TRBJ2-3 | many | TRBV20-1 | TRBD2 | CSASGGTPDTQYF | TGCAGTGCTAGCGGGGGGACCCCAGATACGCAGTATTTT
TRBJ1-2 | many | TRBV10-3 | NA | CAISVESPNYGYTF | TGTGCCATCAGTGTGGAAAGTCCTAACTATGGCTACACCTTC
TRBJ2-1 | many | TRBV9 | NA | CASSVEGTSLYNEQFF | TGTGCCAGCAGCGTCGAGGGGACTTCTCTCTACAATGAGCAGTTCTTC
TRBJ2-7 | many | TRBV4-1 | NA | CASSQEKTVSLGGYEQYF | TGCGCCAGCAGCCAAGAAAAGACAGTCTCCCTGGGGGGCTACGAGCAGTACTTC
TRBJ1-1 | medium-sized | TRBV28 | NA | CASLVTDRWTEAFF | TGTGCCAGCCTCGTGACGGACCGCTGGACTGAAGCTTTCTTT